This paragraph reports one T cell receptor (beta chain). This specimen comes from a study of blood T cell repertoires in COVID-19. Study-wide background: Sites in the United States, Italy and Spain provided acute and convalescent COVID-19 samples. Sources were T cells, B-cell-depleted T cells, or PBMCs; the material itself was cDNA or gDNA.

The Seattle patients joined while their infection was active and were tracked longitudinally afterward. This CDR3 region has 15 residues. With 3 bases clipped from V and 7 bases from J, the junction kept 7 bases outside the gene matches. Germline lookup yields CDR1 KGHDR and CDR2 SFDVKD. As processed by the authors: Reference gene primer amplification gave nucleated cell count estimates. Data came from immunoSEQ multiplex PCR; TCRdb stores just in-frame clones and leaves some out. The DNA gave D and trimming, while V, J and clone size come from that table. The sample yields hundreds of thousands of clones, about 90% seen once.

This sequence was found in a woman aged 45-65 years with COVID-19, enrolled during active disease. The chain has TRBV24-1 and TRBJ1-5; 8 nucleotides match TRBD1. The material sequenced was peripheral blood. In DNA form, the CDR3 reads TGTGCCACCAGTGATACTGGACAGGGACACCAGCCCCAGCATTTT. Its translation: CATSDTGQGHQPQHF.